The 18 T cell receptor beta chains below all came from one sample that was sequenced in a study of blood T cells in healthy people across ages. Alongside a J-beta primer mix, a sample-barcoded 5' primer served in a second PCR lasting 7 to 11 cycles. Each CDR3 protein is one row after TCRdb ran MiXCR on the 5' RACE reads. The sample lists some 730,000 distinct CDR3 sequences, around a fifth seen once, with 20% to 25% in the top ten. Sequenced input: blood. These receptors were collected from a man aged 65 to 85 in good health.

The J gene is TRBJ2-5, the V gene TRBV24-1, with 8 bases that match TRBD1. This CDR3 contains 15 residues. The J segment lost 5 bases and the V segment lost 1 base, leaving 5 bases of the junction unmatched. CDR1 and CDR2 (germline): KGHDR, SFDVKD. The CDR3 DNA reads TGTGCCACCAGTGATTTTCAGGGGGCAGATGAGACCCAGTACTTC. Amino acid sequence: CATSDFQGADETQYF.

This clonotype was seen a handful of times. CDR3 bases: TGCAGCGGGTCGGGGGCCCTGGACACTGAAGCTTTCTTT. This gives the protein CSGSGALDTEAFF. The rearrangement links TRBV29-1 to TRBJ1-1, with D tentatively TRBD1 (6 bases). Germline-derived CDR1 and CDR2 are SQVTM and ANQGSEA. This CDR3 has 13 residues. V was trimmed by 7 bases and J by 3 bases, leaving 15 bases between them.

V is TRBV2 and J is TRBJ2-2; no clear D. The length of the CDR3 is 12 residues. Germline-derived CDR1 and CDR2 are SNHLY and FYNNEI. The ends were cut back, 6 bases at V and 3 bases at J, with 5 bases in the middle. CDR3 nucleotide sequence: TGTGCCAGCAGGGATGACACCGGGGAGCTGTTTTTT. This translates into CASRDDTGELFF. Supplemented by reference TRBV2 and TRBJ2-2, the full variable domain reads EPEVTQTPSHQVTQMGQEVILRCVPISNHLYFYWYRQILGQKVEFLVSFYNNEISEKSEIFDDQFSVERPDGSNFTLKIRSTKLEDSAMYFCASRDDTGELFFGEGSRLTVL.

The chain links TRBV6-2 or TRBV6-3 to TRBJ2-3, with 11 positions matching TRBD2. V gave up 1 base and J gave up 1 base; unmatched junction bases: 10. Germline CDR1 is MNHEY and CDR2 is SVGEGT. This CDR3 region has 19 residues. The CDR3 spells CASSYWGLAEDPGTDTQYF. Written as DNA, the CDR3 is TGTGCCAGCAGTTACTGGGGACTAGCGGAGGACCCCGGCACAGATACGCAGTATTTT.

This clonotype was detected only a few times. J is TRBJ2-1 and V is TRBV4-2; D unresolved. Trimming took off 2 bases at V and 0 bases at J, with 11 bases between the two ends. Per the germline V gene, CDR1 is LGHNA and CDR2 is YNFKEQ. The CDR3 length is 16 residues. CDR3 loop: CASSQPDRFSYNEQFF. The CDR3 nucleotides read TGTGCCAGCAGCCAACCGGACCGATTCTCCTACAATGAGCAGTTCTTC.

This clonotype was seen more than once but under ten times. The rearrangement joins TRBV20-1 to TRBJ2-7; D possibly corresponds to TRBD2 (6 bases). In germline, CDR1 is DFQATT, CDR2 SNEGSKA (reference sequence). This CDR3 is 15 amino acids long. The V end was cut by 7 bases, the J end by 1 base, with 20 bases between. CDR3 coding DNA: TGCAGTGTCGAGCAATGGAGGGTCGGGTCCTACGAGCAGTACTTC. Translated: CSVEQWRVGSYEQYF.

The chain recombines TRBV19 with TRBJ1-2; no clear D. Trimming cost V 7 bases and J 5 bases, with 20 bases left between them. The CDR3 length is 15 residues. Germline V gene sequence: CDR1 LNHDA, CDR2 SQIVND (reference sequence). As DNA, the CDR3 is TGTGCCAGTACCAAAGATGGAGGGTTCGGGTATGGCTACACCTTC. It translates to CASTKDGGFGYGYTF.

This clonotype has just a few counts. The rearrangement uses TRBV5-1 and TRBJ1-1; weak D call: TRBD1 (6 bases). V lost 0 bases, J lost 4 bases, and 19 bases lay in between. CDR1 is SGHRS and CDR2 is YFSETQ in the germline V gene. The CDR3 has 17 residues. The CDR3 coding sequence is TGCGCCAGCAGCTTGGTCCCCTGGACAGCCGGCGGCACTGAAGCTTTCTTT. Protein sequence: CASSLVPWTAGGTEAFF. Supplemented by reference TRBV5-1 and TRBJ1-1, the full variable domain reads KAGVTQTPRYLIKTRGQQVTLSCSPISGHRSVSWYQQTPGQGLQFLFEYFSETQRNKGNFPGRFSGRQFSNSRSEMNVSTLELGDSALYLCASSLVPWTAGGTEAFFGQGTRLTVV.

This clonotype has just a few counts. V and J are TRBV6-1 and TRBJ2-5, with TRBD1 as a possible D gene (5 bases). This CDR3 is built from 13 residues. CDR1 and CDR2 (germline): MNHNS, SASEGT. Between the trimmed V and J ends, which lost 3 bases and 4 bases, there was a span of 9 bases. CDR3 DNA: TGTGCCAGCAGTGACAGGGTCGGAGAGACCCAGTACTTC. Its protein product is CASSDRVGETQYF.

This chain connects TRBV7-8 to TRBJ2-5, with D hard to call. CDR1 SGHVS and CDR2 FQNEAQ come from the germline V gene. This CDR3 is built from 15 residues. V shed 5 bases and J shed 5 bases, with 18 bases lying between them. Written as DNA, the CDR3 is TGTGCCAGCAGCGCTATCCAAGGCCGCTGGGAGACCCAGTACTTC. This translates into CASSAIQGRWETQYF. The full variable domain, in which reference TRBV7-8 and TRBJ2-5 provide the parts outside the CDR3, is GAGVSQSPRYKVAKRGQDVALRCDPISGHVSLFWYQQALGQGPEFLTYFQNEAQLDKSGLPSDRFFAERPEGSVSTLKIQRTQQEDSAVYLCASSAIQGRWETQYFGPGTRLLVL.

This clonotype was picked up a small number of times. This CDR3 is CASRWTGGVVTIYF. CDR3 DNA: TGTGCCAGCAGATGGACAGGGGGTGTAGTCACCATATATTTT. V and J are TRBV12-3 or TRBV12-4 and TRBJ1-3; TRBD1 aligns across 10 bases. Unmatched junction bases numbered 8, after V lost 6 bases and J lost 9 bases. CDR3 length equals 14 residues.

This clonotype has more than one count but fewer than ten. This chain uses TRBV5-1 with TRBJ2-7; no clear D gene. Germline CDR1 is SGHRS and CDR2 is YFSETQ. Trimming stripped 4 bases from V and 2 bases from J, with 16 bases between. The CDR3 loop spans 15 amino acids. This chain's CDR3 is CASSVNAGLTYEQYF. In DNA, the CDR3 is TGCGCCAGCAGCGTTAATGCTGGGCTTACCTACGAGCAGTACTTC.

This clonotype came up a few times. This chain uses TRBV7-2 with TRBJ1-6; D remains unclear. CDR1 is SGHTA, CDR2 FQGNSA, per germline. The CDR3 is 17 amino acids. V lost 1 base to trimming and J lost 0 bases, with 10 bases between them. The CDR3 bases are TGTGCCAGCAGCTTAGTCTCACCGGTCTCCTATAATTCACCCCTCCACTTT. The encoded protein is CASSLVSPVSYNSPLHF.

The chain combines TRBV24-1 with TRBJ2-7; unclear D gene. Trimming took off 7 bases at V and 4 bases at J, with 16 bases between the two ends. CDR1 is KGHDR and CDR2 is SFDVKD in the germline V gene. The CDR3 runs to 14 residues. CDR3 amino acids: CATRLSFRPYEQYV. CDR3 sequence (DNA): TGTGCCACCAGATTATCCTTCCGTCCGTACGAGCAGTACGTC.

The V call is TRBV12-3 or TRBV12-4, the J call TRBJ2-5; tentatively, D is TRBD1 (6 bases). Between the trimmed V and J ends, which lost 5 bases and 9 bases, there was a span of 16 bases. This CDR3 is built from 13 residues. CDR3 nucleotide sequence: TGTGCCAGCAGTACAGGGATTTATGAGGCCCAGTACTTC. This gives the protein CASSTGIYEAQYF.

This clonotype was seen only a few times. The chain employs TRBV28 and TRBJ1-5, with D hard to call. V was cut by 5 bases and J by 4 bases, with 3 bases left in between. Germline V CDR1 and CDR2: MDHEN, SYDVKM. The CDR3 is 11 residues long. The CDR3 here is CASSTNQPQHF. The CDR3 nucleotides read TGTGCCAGCAGTACGAATCAGCCCCAGCATTTT.

The chain has TRBV7-9 and TRBJ1-2; no clear D gene. Germline lookup yields CDR1 SEHNR and CDR2 FQNEAQ (reference sequence). The CDR3 has 15 amino acids. The V end was cut by 5 bases, the J end by 8 bases, with 21 bases between. DNA for the CDR3: TGTGCCAGCAGCCCCTCCCAGGCCCCGGGGAAGGGCTACACCTTC. This codes for CASSPSQAPGKGYTF.

About this clonotype: Germline and junction disagree at one end, which may indicate a read error. The CDR3 region has the DNA TGTGCCATCAGTGCACAGGGGGCCAACACTGAAGTTTTCTTT. Protein: CAISAQGANTEVFF. The chain combines TRBV10-3 with TRBJ1-1; 9 positions match TRBD1. The germline V gene encodes CDR1 ENHRY and CDR2 SYGVKD. There are 14 residues in the CDR3.